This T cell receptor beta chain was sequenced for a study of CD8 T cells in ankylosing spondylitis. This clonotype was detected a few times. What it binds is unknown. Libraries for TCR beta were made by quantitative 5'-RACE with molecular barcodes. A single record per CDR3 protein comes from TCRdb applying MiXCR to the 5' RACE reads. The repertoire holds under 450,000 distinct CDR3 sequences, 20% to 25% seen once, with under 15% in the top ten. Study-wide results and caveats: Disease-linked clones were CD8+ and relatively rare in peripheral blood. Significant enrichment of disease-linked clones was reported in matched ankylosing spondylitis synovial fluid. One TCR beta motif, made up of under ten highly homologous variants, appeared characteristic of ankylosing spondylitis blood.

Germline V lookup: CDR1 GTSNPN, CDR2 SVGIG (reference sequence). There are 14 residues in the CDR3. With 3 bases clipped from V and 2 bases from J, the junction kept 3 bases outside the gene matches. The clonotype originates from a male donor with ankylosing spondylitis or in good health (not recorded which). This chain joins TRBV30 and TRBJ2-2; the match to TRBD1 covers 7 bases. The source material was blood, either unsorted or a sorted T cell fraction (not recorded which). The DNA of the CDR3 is TGTGCCTGGAGCCGGGACAGTAACACCGGGGAGCTGTTTTTT. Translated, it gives CAWSRDSNTGELFF.